The text below deals with one TCR beta chain. The antigen is not known. Profiling of TCR beta VDJ combinations and CDR3 sequences used genomic DNA as template. One entry per CDR3 protein results from TCRdb running MiXCR on the reads. The sample includes approximately 170,000 distinct CDR3 sequences, about half seen only once; the top ten take approximately 15%. V gave up 8 bases and J gave up 4 bases, with 8 bases separating them. The CDR3 spans 11 residues. Germline values: CDR1 SNHLY, CDR2 FYNNEI. The sample is drawn from a study of CD8+CD57+ T cells in acquired aplastic anemia. About the study: The sorted CD4+ and CD8+ cells yielded an average around 3 ug of DNA. Healthy donors averaged around 10 million reads for CD4+ cells. Whole-study findings and limits: No significant difference in CD8+ Simpson's diversity was found between patients and controls.

The chain uses TRBV2 and TRBJ1-2, with a possible D match to TRBD1 (5 bases). This receptor was obtained from a human donor in good health, serving as a control. The sequencing sample was made of sorted CD4+, CD8+, or CD8+CD57+ T cells (not recorded which) from PBMCs. As DNA, the CDR3 is TGTGCCAGCCTTGACAGCTATGGCTACACCTTC. It encodes CASLDSYGYTF.